This paragraph reports one TCR beta chain. The antigen is unknown. This record comes from a study of CD8 T cells in ankylosing spondylitis. Findings of the study overall: Earlier work had already found some motif variants in reactive arthritis synovial fluid and blood. From matched ankylosing spondylitis synovial fluid, disease-linked clones were reportedly recovered at significantly enriched levels.

Using quantitative 5'-RACE with molecular barcodes, the authors made TCR beta libraries. TCRdb independently ran MiXCR on the 5' RACE reads; one entry per CDR3 protein. This table holds around 230,000 distinct CDR3 sequences, 8% to 10% found once. Germline values: CDR1 SQVTM, CDR2 ANQGSEA. The CDR3 sequence is 15 residues long. V was clipped by 8 bases and J by 4 bases, with 21 bases between them. The specimen sequenced was blood, either unsorted or a sorted T cell fraction (not recorded which). The chain employs TRBV29-1 and TRBJ1-3; D call uncertain. The TCR comes from a female donor with ankylosing spondylitis or in good health (not recorded which). CDR3 DNA: TGCAGCACCCGCTCCGACGCCTTGGACGGAAACACCATATATTTT. It yields the protein CSTRSDALDGNTIYF.